This T cell receptor beta chain was obtained from a study of T cells in localized non-small cell lung cancer. General observations from the study: Adjacent lung was found to contain a median roughly 58 of the top 100 tumor clones. In uninvolved adjacent lung, T cell clonality reached its highest value, exceeding tumor. Sequencing covered just one tumor region, so heterogeneity cannot be ruled out.

Method: immunoSEQ multiplex PCR; TCRdb's copy keeps in-frame clones and lacks some. Counted here are more than 45,000 clones, 77% occurring once; the ten biggest clones make up about a sixth. As for this clone: The antigen is not known.

Sequencing used peripheral blood, obtained before any cancer treatment. The clonotype comes from a man aged 35-69 years with stage I squamous cell lung carcinoma.

CDR3 sequence reads: CASSRALSGANVLTF. For the CDR3, the DNA is TGTGCCAGCTCCCGGGCTCTCTCTGGGGCCAACGTCCTGACTTTC. V and J are TRBV9 and TRBJ2-6; D remains ambiguous. With 7 bases removed from V and 0 bases from J, the gap between germline ends came to 11 bases. This CDR3 has 15 residues. Germline assignment: CDR1 SGDLS and CDR2 YYNGEE.